This note documents a single TCR beta chain sequence. Its antigen is unknown. Every subset's genomic DNA went evenly onto several immunoSEQ plates. Using immunoSEQ multiplex PCR, the repertoire was profiled, and TCRdb retains in-frame clones only, with some absent. Counted here are 550,000 to 600,000 clones, about 98% occurring once; the ten biggest clones make up 0.3%. This record comes from a study of shared clonotypes between healthy human individuals. Study background: Donor composition was a couple of women and a few men, aged 18 to 49. Study-level results: Clonotype sharing across several donors was observed for around 4.8% of naive CD4 clonotypes. Relative to memory subsets, naive subsets generally showed larger estimated richness.

Germline-derived CDR1 and CDR2 are SQVTM and ANQGSEA. V was shortened by 0 bases and J by 1 base, with 7 bases between the two germline ends. The CDR3 is made up of 13 amino acids. CD45RO-negative, CCR7-selected cells formed the naive CD8 fraction, which excluded terminally differentiated effector memory CD45RA+ cells. Sequencing was carried out using naive CD8+ T cells sorted from blood. The chain combines TRBV29-1 with TRBJ2-7; either TRBD1 or TRBD2 may fit D (5 bases each). The TCR sequence derives from a man younger than 45 in good health. In DNA form, the CDR3 reads TGCAGCGTTGAAGATGGGGGATCCTACGAGCAGTACTTC. Its protein is CSVEDGGSYEQYF.